This entry describes one TCR beta chain. Its antigen is not yet known. No much larger clone is present one base from it, and per-base qualities are unavailable. To sequence the TCRbeta CDR3 region, genomic DNA was isolated from the sorted cells. TCRbeta CDR3 regions were sequenced using the immunoSEQ Assay. Not all clones reach the TCRdb copy of this immuneACCESS table, which keeps in-frame sequences only. Checked studies attribute under half of the gap to unresolved V genes and leave the rest unexplained. In this sample the table shows about 78,000 clones, roughly 93% of which occur a single time. 2.5% to 3.5% of the sample lies in the top ten. This sample is drawn from a study of OX40 agonist ivuxolimab in advanced cancers. A note on the overall study: Ivuxolimab, which targeted the costimulatory receptor OX40 (CD134), was an agonistic, fully human IgG2 monoclonal antibody. Intravenous ivuxolimab was administered to patients every 2 weeks at six dose levels: 0.01, 0.1, 0.3, 1.5, 3 and 10 mg/kg. Peripheral TCRbeta sequencing was intended to test whether TCR sequence diversity was altered and clonal T-cell expansion was caused by ivuxolimab. Patients were allowed to have had prior anti-PD-1, anti-PD-L1 or anti-CTLA-4 therapy, and around 37% of the dose-escalation patients had previously received checkpoint inhibitors. Among the 52 dose-escalation patients, around 20 had hepatocellular carcinoma, 15 or so melanoma, 9 renal cell carcinoma and 9 head and neck cancer. A male proportion of around 80% and a mean age of approximately 61 years, ranging from about 23 to 79, were recorded for the dose-escalation cohort. Partial responses occurred in three dose-escalation patients: two with cutaneous melanoma and one with hepatocellular carcinoma. The paper describes the monotherapy dose-escalation part (N of about 47 patients) of the phase I trial of ivuxolimab. Points the paper makes about the study in general: In the 0.1-3.0 mg/kg groups, partial responders were among the patients with the lowest normalized peripheral clonal expansion, particularly in CD8+ T cells. Low levels of normalized T-cell clonal expansion were also seen in some nonresponding patients. At doses of 0.1 to 3.0 mg/kg, clonal expansion of both CD4+ and CD8+ blood T cells was observed from baseline to week 6. The antigen specificity of the clonally expanded peripheral T cells was not determined. After ivuxolimab, CD8+ T cells had more expanded clones than CD4+ T cells on average.

The trial excluded patients who had a history of autoimmune disease or were on systemic immunosuppression. Peripheral blood for TCR sequencing was collected from all dose cohorts at baseline, on cycle 4 day 1, and on cycle 7 day 1. Samples were obtained from an open-label, multicenter, first-in-human phase I dose-escalation trial of ivuxolimab. Adults with locally advanced or metastatic melanoma, renal cell carcinoma, hepatocellular carcinoma or head and neck squamous cell carcinoma were enrolled in the trial. Before TCR sequencing, CD4+ and CD8+ T cells were separately sorted from peripheral blood. V is reduced by 3 bases and J by 11 bases, leaving a spacing of 8 bases between them. CDR3 length: 11 amino acids, cysteine to phenylalanine. Of the read, only the CDR3 DNA is kept; its 33 bases are in frame from base 1. The germline V gene (reference sequence) sets CDR1 to DFQATT and CDR2 to SNEGSKA.

The sample consisted of CD4+ or CD8+ T cells sorted from blood, taken in a trial of the OX40 agonist ivuxolimab. This chain is built from TRBV20-1 and TRBJ1-6; TRBD1 could be the D gene, as 6 bases match. This TCR derives from an adult with an advanced solid tumor such as melanoma, head and neck, liver or kidney cancer. The CDR3 region: CSASRDTPLHF. The nucleotide sequence reads TGCAGTGCTAGCCGGGACACACCCCTCCACTTT.